A single sample gave rise to the 18 T cell receptor beta chains below, sequenced in a study of T cells in Graves' hyperthyroidism and ophthalmopathy (dated 2019 in TCRdb). The method behind the library was multiplex PCR. The data were produced on an Illumina HiSeq 2000. The TCR beta CDR3 regions were amplified from the RNA transcripts. The TCR CDR3 was subjected to a first round of RT-PCR using the HTBI primer set and the Qiagen OneStep RT-PCR kit. TCRdb passed the public sequencing reads through fastp at Q25 and MiXCR, retaining productive beta sequences. Each CDR3 protein appears once, grouped with its most common genes and DNA. Across this sample there are under 300,000 distinct CDR3 sequences, with about 25% seen only once. The ten largest make up about a quarter of the sample. Sequencing was done on a sample of blood. These receptors were obtained from a man between 35 and 55 years old with Graves' hyperthyroidism that later progressed to Graves' ophthalmopathy.

This clonotype showed up many times. The chain carries TRBV27 and TRBJ2-4; D uncertain. This CDR3 has 13 residues. The V end was cut by 0 bases, the J end by 8 bases, with 8 bases between. In germline, CDR1 is MNHEY, CDR2 SMNVEV (reference sequence). The CDR3 loop reads CASSLSGFDIQYF. Written as DNA, the CDR3 is TGTGCCAGCAGTTTATCCGGCTTCGACATTCAGTACTTC.

This clonotype was observed many times. V is TRBV20-1 and J is TRBJ1-5; TRBD1 might be the D (6 bases). The V end was cut by 6 bases, the J end by 7 bases, with 22 bases between. Germline loops: CDR1 DFQATT, CDR2 SNEGSKA (reference sequence). The CDR3 is 15 amino acids. The CDR3 loop is CSATSRQEGLQPQHF. In DNA form, the CDR3 reads TGCAGTGCCACCTCTCGACAGGAGGGCCTCCAGCCCCAGCATTTT.

This clonotype was detected ten times or more. This rearrangement joins TRBV12-5 to TRBJ2-7, with no clear D. The germline V gene encodes CDR1 LGHNT and CDR2 FRNRAP. The CDR3 is 12 amino acids. The CDR3 sequence is CAPHGLEYEQYF. CDR3 DNA: TGTGCACCCCACGGTTTGGAATACGAGCAGTACTTC.

At least ten counts were recorded for this clonotype. The chain carries TRBV10-3 and TRBJ1-1; D not certain. The V gene lost 10 bases and the J gene lost 1 base, with 16 bases spanning the gap. The CDR3 contains 14 residues. The V gene's germline CDR1 is ENHRY and CDR2 SYGVKD. The CDR3 nucleotides are TGTGCCACCCCCCGGTACACCGGGAACACTGAAGCTTTCTTT. It translates to CATPRYTGNTEAFF.

This clonotype occurred many times. The rearrangement uses TRBV7-8 and TRBJ2-5; D ambiguous. CDR1 is SGHVS, CDR2 FQNEAQ, per germline. V was clipped by 5 bases and J by 5 bases, with 12 bases between them. The CDR3 has 13 amino acids. The CDR3 DNA reads as TGTGCCAGCAGCCCTTTACGGAAGGAGACCCAGTACTTC. It yields the protein CASSPLRKETQYF.

The genes are TRBV6-1 and TRBJ1-1; no clear D. The V and J ends lost 6 bases and 2 bases respectively, with 13 bases between them. The length of the CDR3 is 14 residues. The germline gives CDR1 MNHNS, CDR2 SASEGT. The DNA of the CDR3 is TGTGCCAGCAGAGACGACACAACAAACACTGAAGCTTTCTTT. Its protein is CASRDDTTNTEAFF.

The rearrangement uses TRBV6-5 and TRBJ2-5; 8 bases agree with TRBD2. V lost 4 bases to trimming and J lost 3 bases; unmatched junction nucleotides: 16. The CDR3 is made up of 18 amino acids. Germline loops: CDR1 MNHEY, CDR2 SVGAGI. The CDR3 coding sequence is TGTGCCAGCAGTTCCACTATGCGCGGGAGGATCGGGGAAGAGACCCAGTACTTC. It encodes CASSSTMRGRIGEETQYF.

The chain carries TRBV12-3 or TRBV12-4 and TRBJ2-2, with D tentatively TRBD1 or TRBD2 (5 bases each). Deletions cut 1 base from V and 6 bases from J, with 6 bases between. The CDR3 has 13 residues. The CDR3 region is CASSLVGAGELFF. The CDR3 bases are TGTGCCAGCAGTTTAGTGGGGGCCGGGGAGCTGTTTTTT.

This clonotype showed up many times. The CDR3 bases are TGTGCCAGCAGCAGAAGACAGGGAGGAAATCAGCCCCAGCATTTT. It encodes CASSRRQGGNQPQHF. The J gene is TRBJ1-5, the V gene TRBV5-6; 7 bases align to TRBD1. This CDR3 contains 15 residues. V trimming: 4 bases; J trimming: 4 bases; junction bases outside the gene matches: 8. CDR1 is SGHDT and CDR2 is YYEEEE in the germline V gene. The full variable domain, its missing parts supplied by reference TRBV5-6 and TRBJ1-5, is DAGVTQSPTHLIKTRGQQVTLRCSPKSGHDTVSWYQQALGQGPQFIFQYYEEEERQRGNFPDRFSGHQFPNYSSELNVNALLLGDSALYLCASSRRQGGNQPQHFGDGTRLSIL.

This clonotype was seen many times. The CDR3 spells CASSPSGQETQYF. The CDR3 nucleotides are TGTGCCAGCAGTCCATCAGGGCAAGAGACCCAGTACTTC. This rearrangement joins TRBV12-3 or TRBV12-4 to TRBJ2-5; D possibly corresponds to TRBD1 (5 bases). V was clipped by 5 bases and J by 2 bases, with 9 bases between them. CDR3 length: 13 residues.

This clonotype was picked up many times. The CDR3 sequence is CASSSVNTEAFF. In DNA, the CDR3 is TGTGCCAGCAGTTCAGTGAACACTGAAGCTTTCTTT. V is TRBV28 and J is TRBJ1-1; no clear D gene. Germline V gene sequence: CDR1 MDHEN, CDR2 SYDVKM. With 4 bases removed from V and 0 bases from J, the gap between germline ends came to 3 bases. CDR3 length equals 12 residues.

At least ten counts were recorded for this clonotype. V is TRBV18 and J is TRBJ1-1; 9 nucleotides line up with TRBD1. J was trimmed by 4 bases and V by 1 base; bases with no gene match: 1. This CDR3 comprises 14 residues. Looked up from germline, CDR1 is KGHSH and CDR2 is LQKENI. In DNA, the CDR3 is TGTGCCAGCTCACCACGGACAGGGGCCACTGAAGCTTTCTTT. It codes for CASSPRTGATEAFF.

This clonotype was observed at least ten times. The chain combines TRBV19 with TRBJ1-1; D gene unclear. CDR1 and CDR2 from the germline V gene are LNHDA and SQIVND (reference sequence). V lost 2 bases and J lost 3, with 10 bases in between. This CDR3 spans 14 amino acids. The CDR3 bases are TGTGCCAGTAGTATACCTTTATGGGACACTGAAGCTTTCTTT. Translation: CASSIPLWDTEAFF. Filled out from reference TRBV19 and TRBJ1-1, the complete variable domain reads DGGITQSPKYLFRKEGQNVTLSCEQNLNHDAMYWYRQDPGQGLRLIYYSQIVNDFQKGDIAEGYSVSREKKESFPLTVTSAQKNPTAFYLCASSIPLWDTEAFFGQGTRLTVV.

In its sample, this clonotype was seen many times. The J gene is TRBJ2-2, the V gene TRBV5-1, with D unresolved. This CDR3 comprises 12 residues. V lost 2 bases and J 6 bases, leaving 5 bases between the germline ends. Germline CDR1 is SGHRS and CDR2 is YFSETQ. The CDR3 nucleotides read TGCGCCAGCAGCTTTCCCCCCGGGGAGCTGTTTTTT. Translated: CASSFPPGELFF.

The chain is built from TRBV18 and TRBJ1-1; TRBD1 matches at 10 bases. This CDR3 region has 16 residues. With V trimmed by 2 bases and J by 0 bases, 3 bases remained unmatched. CDR1 is KGHSH and CDR2 is LQKENI in the germline V gene. The CDR3 region is CASSPRTGGVNTEAFF. DNA for the CDR3: TGTGCCAGCTCACCAAGGACAGGGGGGGTGAACACTGAAGCTTTCTTT. The variable domain in full, with the rest retrieved from reference TRBV18 and TRBJ1-1, is NAGVMQNPRHLVRRRGQEARLRCSPMKGHSHVYWYRQLPEEGLKFMVYLQKENIIDESGMPKERFSAEFPKEGPSILRIQQVVRGDSAAYFCASSPRTGGVNTEAFFGQGTRLTVV.

A few counts support this clonotype. CDR3 sequence reads: CASSGGRGGTQYF. DNA of the CDR3: TGTGCCAGCAGTGGGGGAAGGGGTGGGACCCAGTACTTC. This chain uses TRBV6-1 with TRBJ2-5, with D perhaps TRBD1 (5 bases). CDR3 length: 13 amino acids. Trimming stripped 4 bases from V and 7 bases from J, with 13 bases between. Germline CDR1 MNHNS, CDR2 SASEGT.

V usage is TRBV6-1 and J usage is TRBJ1-1, with a weak D call TRBD1 (5 bases). The CDR3 has 13 residues. Germline V gene sequence: CDR1 MNHNS, CDR2 SASEGT. Trimming cost V 6 bases and J 8 bases, with 16 bases left between them. Here the CDR3 reads CASSPAVGEEAFF. The CDR3 DNA sequence: TGTGCCAGCAGCCCAGCGGTGGGGGAAGAAGCTTTCTTT.

This clonotype was seen ten or more times. The chain couples TRBV6-1 to TRBJ2-7; D possibly corresponds to TRBD1 (6 bases). Per the germline V gene, CDR1 is MNHNS and CDR2 is SASEGT. With 6 bases removed from V and 5 bases from J, the gap between germline ends came to 20 bases. The CDR3 extends over 15 amino acids. The CDR3, as DNA: TGTGCCAGCAGCACCACCGGGACACCATCTCACGAGCAGTACTTC. Protein sequence: CASSTTGTPSHEQYF.